This T cell receptor beta chain was obtained from a study of early T cells in non-severe SARS-CoV-2 infection. The sample holds many counts of this clonotype. TCRdb re-analysed the 5' RACE reads in MiXCR, keeping a single row per CDR3 protein. The repertoire holds about 92,000 distinct CDR3 sequences, over 13% seen once, with roughly 6.4% in the top ten. The J segment lost 4 bases and the V segment lost 3 bases, leaving 8 bases of the junction unmatched. The CDR3 totals 15 residues. Germline CDR1 is SGHKS and CDR2 is YYEKEE (reference sequence). The V call is TRBV5-5, the J call TRBJ2-7; TRBD1 aligns across 9 bases. This receptor was obtained from an adult who was a healthcare worker with PCR-confirmed SARS-CoV-2 infection or an uninfected control (not recorded which). Sequenced: whole blood. This CDR3 reads CASSSNWDRVYEQYF. DNA of the CDR3: TGTGCCAGCAGCTCGAATTGGGACAGGGTGTACGAGCAGTACTTC. The entire variable domain, with the rest obtained from reference TRBV5-5 and TRBJ2-7, is as follows: DAGVTQSPTHLIKTRGQQVTLRCSPISGHKSVSWYQQVLGQGPQFIFQYYEKEERGRGNFPDRFSARQFPNYSSELNVNALLLGDSALYLCASSSNWDRVYEQYFGPGTRLTVT.